Reported below is one TCR beta chain. Its antigen is still unknown. The source of the sample is a study of T cell repertoires in cytomegalovirus infection. In germline, CDR1 is SGHAT, CDR2 FQNNGV. The CDR3 is made up of 15 amino acids. Trimming stripped 6 bases from V and 7 bases from J, with 18 bases between. TCRdb re-called the reads through MiXCR, storing one row per CDR3 protein. The profile covers 300,000 or so distinct CDR3 sequences, with 25% appearing a single time and approximately 12% taken by the ten largest. The V and J genes are TRBV11-2 and TRBJ1-4; D remains unclear. The sample here was cultured PBMCs, taken from culture after CMV antigen stimulation. This receptor was taken from a human donor in good health (CMV status not recorded). Some clones in this sample may be carry-over from other donors' samples. The CDR3 here is CASSPFGSPTEKLFF. The CDR3 nucleotides are TGTGCCAGCAGTCCCTTTGGATCTCCTACTGAAAAACTGTTTTTT.